One and the same sample provided the 2 T cell receptor beta chains below, sequenced in a study of blood T cell repertoires in COVID-19. Measured with immunoSEQ multiplex PCR; TCRdb has only the in-frame clones, and not every one. This table holds hundreds of thousands of clones, over 75% found once. The sequencing sample was made of PBMCs or T cells enriched from blood (not recorded which). The receptors originated from a middle-aged man in a cohort exposed to, infected with or recovered from COVID-19 (not recorded which).

This clone was recorded only once. For the CDR3, the DNA is TGTGCCAGCAGCCCATCCGGGACAGGGACCCACGAGCAGTACTTC. Its translation: CASSPSGTGTHEQYF. The rearrangement uses TRBV7-3 and TRBJ2-7, with 9 bases fitting TRBD1. V shed 5 bases, J shed 5 bases, and the junction held 10 bases outside the gene matches. The CDR3 runs 15 residues. The germline V gene encodes CDR1 SGHTA and CDR2 FQGTGA.

The rearrangement links TRBV4-1 to TRBJ1-5; D gene unclear. This CDR3 region has 15 residues. V lost 0 bases and J lost 7, with 13 bases in between. In germline, CDR1 is MGHRA, CDR2 YSYEKL. The chain's CDR3 is CASSQDGSGRQPQHF. In DNA form, the CDR3 reads TGCGCCAGCAGCCAAGATGGGTCGGGTAGACAGCCCCAGCATTTT.